This TCR beta chain derives from a study of control samples from healthy donors and cancer patients. Deletions cut 3 bases from V and 0 bases from J, with 15 bases between. The CDR3 runs 16 residues. Per germline, CDR1 DFQATT and CDR2 SNEGSKA (reference sequence). The repertoire was sequenced with immunoSEQ multiplex PCR; TCRdb's copy has only in-frame clones and lacks some. This sample has some 150,000 clones, with roughly 92% found just once. This receptor was obtained from a man aged 40-49 years in good health. Sequenced material: blood. J is TRBJ1-3 and V is TRBV20-1, with D perhaps TRBD1 (5 bases). The CDR3, as DNA: TGCAGTGCTAGTGGGGGTGGCAGACTCTCTGGAAACACCATATATTTT. Residues: CSASGGGRLSGNTIYF.